This is a list of T cell receptor beta chains from one sample in a study of OX40 agonist ivuxolimab in advanced cancers. The protocol was immunoSEQ multiplex PCR, while the TCRdb copy is restricted to in-frame clones and leaves out a portion. The table shows about 7,300 clones, with roughly 80% occurring only once. Sequences were derived from CD4+ or CD8+ T cells sorted from blood, sampled in a trial of the OX40 agonist ivuxolimab. These receptors all stem from an adult with an advanced solid tumor such as melanoma, head and neck, liver or kidney cancer. CDR3s include the opening cysteine and the closing phenylalanine or tryptophan. Each record gives: J gene, V gene, D gene, clone size, CDR3 DNA, CDR3 protein. D genes are given only for firm matches. Not all rows give a size; the values are once, few, many and, for expanded clones, a class.

TRBJ2-1	TRBV11-2	TRBD1	.	TGTGCCAGCAGCCGGGACAGGCCCGACAATGAGCAGTTCTTC	CASSRDRPDNEQFF
TRBJ1-6	TRBV4-1	TRBD1	few	TGCGCCAGCAGCCAAGGACAGGGAAATTCACCCCTCCACTTT	CASSQGQGNSPLHF
TRBJ2-7	TRBV4-1	TRBD1	.	TGCGCCAGCAGCCTAACCGGACAGGGGACCTACGAGCAGTACTTC	CASSLTGQGTYEQYF
TRBJ2-5	TRBV6-1	.	.	TGTGCCAGCAGTCCAACAGCTTCAAGGGAGACCCAGTACTTC	CASSPTASRETQYF
TRBJ2-5	TRBV19	.	.	TGTGCCAGTAGTATAGTGCGACAGACTGTAGAGACCCAGTACTTC	CASSIVRQTVETQYF
TRBJ2-1	TRBV10-3	TRBD1	.	TGTGCCATCAGTGACACGACAGGGGGCAATGAGCAGTTCTTC	CAISDTTGGNEQFF
TRBJ2-1	TRBV6-5	.	.	TGTGCCAGCAGTTTGGTGGCTTACAATGAGCAGTTCTTC	CASSLVAYNEQFF
TRBJ2-5	TRBV6-5	TRBD2	.	TGTGCCAGCAGTTGGACTAGCGGGGGTCCGGGAGAGACCCAGTACTTC	CASSWTSGGPGETQYF
TRBJ1-2	TRBV27	TRBD1	.	TGTGCCAGCAGTTTCCGGGACAGGGGATACGGCTACACCTTC	CASSFRDRGYGYTF
TRBJ2-5	TRBV6-4	.	.	TGTGCCAGCAGTGACCCCGAGGGGAGGGGGCGCAGGCAAGAGACCCAGTACTTC	CASSDPEGRGRRQETQYF
TRBJ1-6	TRBV7-7	.	.	TGTGCTAGCAGGGGAGCCAATAGACGAGGGCCAGGGGATATCTCCTATAATTCACCCCTCCACTTT	CASRGANRRGPGDISYNSPLHF
TRBJ1-1	TRBV29-1	.	few	TGCATGGTTTGGGACACTGAAGCTTTCTTT	CMVWDTEAFF
TRBJ1-2	TRBV7-2	.	few	TGTGCCAGCAGCCCCAGCGTAGTCGATGGCTACACCTTC	CASSPSVVDGYTF
TRBJ2-3	TRBV28	TRBD2	once	TGTGCCGGCGAGTCCCCGCGGGGGGGCCCAGATACGCAGTATTTT	CAGESPRGGPDTQYF
TRBJ2-7	TRBV27	TRBD1	.	TGTGCCAGCAGCGAAAATTTCAGGGGGCTAACCCCCTACGAGCAGTACTTC	CASSENFRGLTPYEQYF
TRBJ2-2	TRBV4-1	.	once	TGCGCCAGCAGCCAAGGTGCAGGGGTCAGGACCGGGGAGCTGTTTTTT	CASSQGAGVRTGELFF
TRBJ2-5	TRBV7-3	TRBD2	.	TGTGCCAGCAGCCCAGCGGGGGGAGTTGCGGAGACCCAGTACTTC	CASSPAGGVAETQYF
TRBJ2-7	TRBV7-9	TRBD1	.	TGTGCCAGCAACTTCCCGGGACAGGGGTTCCACGAGCAGTACTTC	CASNFPGQGFHEQYF
TRBJ2-1	TRBV27	.	.	TGTGCCAGCAGTTTATCGAAACTCTACAATGAGCAGTTCTTC	CASSLSKLYNEQFF
TRBJ2-7	TRBV15	TRBD1	.	TGTGCCACCCACAGGGGATCCTACGAGCAGTACTTC	CATHRGSYEQYF
TRBJ2-1	TRBV27	.	.	TGTGCCATCAATCTGGGGGGGCTGGTAGGGCAGTTCTTC	CAINLGGLVGQFF